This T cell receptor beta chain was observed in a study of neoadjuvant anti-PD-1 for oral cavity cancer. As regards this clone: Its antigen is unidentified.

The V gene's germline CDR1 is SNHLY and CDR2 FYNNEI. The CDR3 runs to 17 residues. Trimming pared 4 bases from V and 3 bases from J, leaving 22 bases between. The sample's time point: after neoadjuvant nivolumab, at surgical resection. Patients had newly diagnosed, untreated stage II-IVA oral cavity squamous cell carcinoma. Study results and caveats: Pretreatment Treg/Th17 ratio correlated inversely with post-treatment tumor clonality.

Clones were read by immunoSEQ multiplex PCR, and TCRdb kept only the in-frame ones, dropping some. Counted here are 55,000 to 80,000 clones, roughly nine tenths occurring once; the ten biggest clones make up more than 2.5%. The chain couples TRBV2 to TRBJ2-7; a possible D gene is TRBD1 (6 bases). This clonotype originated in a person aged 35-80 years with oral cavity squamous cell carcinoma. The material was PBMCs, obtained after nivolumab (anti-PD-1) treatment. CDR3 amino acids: CASSAVRIWGRSYEQYF. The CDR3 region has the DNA TGTGCCAGCAGTGCCGTAAGGATCTGGGGGCGCAGCTACGAGCAGTACTTC.